A single T cell receptor (beta chain) is shown here with its context. Its cognate antigen is unknown. This CDR3 is 12 amino acids long. The V end was cut by 2 bases, the J end by 13 bases, with 12 bases between. CDR1 is SGHTS, CDR2 YDEGEE, per germline. Sequenced by immunoSEQ multiplex PCR; TCRdb stores in-frame clones only, minus some. The sample shows about 51,000 clones, roughly 79% of them seen only once. The sample originates from a study of T cells in localized non-small cell lung cancer. Findings of the study overall: Increased T cell density in blood showed an association with longer overall survival. In adjacent lung, a median about 50 of the top 100 tumor clones were found. Maximal T cell clonality occurred in uninvolved adjacent lung, with tumor ranking below it. Sequence data derive from only one tumor region, so heterogeneity remains possible.

This TCR derives from a man aged 35 to 69 with stage III lung adenocarcinoma. The sample was peripheral blood mononuclear cells, taken before any cancer treatment. The genes are TRBV5-8 and TRBJ2-2; D possibly corresponds to TRBD2 (5 bases). The CDR3 DNA is TGTGCCAGCAGCTTTGAGGTCCGGGGGCTGTTTTTT. This sequence encodes CASSFEVRGLFF.